The sequence of this TCR beta chain was determined in a study of blood T cells in healthy people across ages. Points from the study as a whole: Donor CMV infection status was unknown, possibly confounding age-related changes in expanded clonotypes. The study found more naive CD4+ cells and higher diversity in long-lived than aged donors.

It was with a sample-barcoded 5' primer and a J-beta primer mix that a second PCR of roughly 7 to 12 cycles was run. TCRdb redid the calling of the 5' RACE reads with MiXCR, one entry per CDR3 protein. The table shows 1.5 million to 1.8 million distinct CDR3 sequences, with approximately 43% occurring only once. This CDR3 has 15 amino acids. The V gene's germline CDR1 is MGHRA and CDR2 YSYEKL. V lost 1 base, J lost 4 bases, and 12 bases lay in between. This clonotype was detected only a few times. Its antigen is unknown. The total RNA that was extracted per sample amounted to at least 6 micrograms. This chain uses TRBV4-1 with TRBJ2-3; D is possibly TRBD1 or TRBD2 (6 bases each). The sample taken for sequencing was blood. This sequence was found in a young woman in good health. The CDR3 nucleotides read TGCGCCAGCAGCCAAGGGGGGGCCGCTGCAGATACGCAGTATTTT. This encodes CASSQGGAAADTQYF.